This T cell receptor beta chain came from a study of cytomegalovirus exposure and HLA in healthy donors. Study conclusions and caveats: In an earlier analysis, in 540 or so donors, most V segments appeared productive either ~87% or ~30% of the time. In a later analysis, common viral pathogens appeared linked to several of the most significant clusters.

Use of 60 Vbeta and 13 Jbeta primers characterized the PCR. The data were produced by immunoSEQ multiplex PCR, yet TCRdb's version contains in-frame clones alone and is incomplete. Of 120,000 to 150,000 clones listed, under 85% are singletons. Trimming cost V 4 bases and J 4 bases; bases outside gene matches: 5. Germline CDR1 is SGHRS and CDR2 is YFSETQ. CDR3 size: 15 residues. The table lists this clone with a few counts. Its antigen is as yet unknown. Sequencing was performed on PBMCs. The chain carries TRBV5-1 and TRBJ2-1; 10 positions agree with TRBD2. This clonotype was obtained from a middle-aged woman in good health and CMV-seropositive. The CDR3 DNA sequence: TGCGCCAGCAGCACCGGGACTAGCGAGTACAATGAGCAGTTCTTC. Amino acids: CASSTGTSEYNEQFF.